This T cell receptor beta chain emerged from a study of blood T cell repertoires in COVID-19. TCRdb's copy holds only in-frame clones and misses some; the assay was immunoSEQ multiplex PCR. The repertoire holds 200,000 to 300,000 clones, with around 90% as singletons. The sample comprised peripheral blood. This TCR was sampled from a woman aged 60 to 75 with COVID-19, enrolled during active disease.

The CDR3 coding sequence is TGTGCCAGCAGCCCCAGCTCCGCAGGATCTAATGAAAAACTGTTTTTT. It codes for CASSPSSAGSNEKLFF. The gene calls are TRBV13 and TRBJ1-4, with D hard to call. CDR3 length: 16 residues. The V end lost 5 bases, the J end lost 3 bases, and 16 bases lay between the germline ends. Germline V gene sequence: CDR1 PRHDT, CDR2 FYEKMQ (reference sequence).